The 9 T cell receptor beta chains reported below all come from one sample, sequenced in a study of blood T cells in healthy people across ages. Sample-barcoded 5' priming and a J-beta primer mix drove a second PCR of 7 to 11 cycles. TCRdb redid the calling of the 5' RACE reads with MiXCR, one entry per CDR3 protein. The profile covers about 1.1 million distinct CDR3 sequences, with around two fifths appearing a single time and under 15% taken by the ten largest. The sample comprised blood. The receptor set was obtained from a man between 18 and 35 years old in good health.

The chain employs TRBV7-9 and TRBJ2-3, with TRBD2 identical over 10 bases. Germline trimming cut 5 bases from V and 0 bases from J; bases unmatched to any gene: 14. The CDR3 extends over 19 amino acids. Germline V lookup: CDR1 SEHNR, CDR2 FQNEAQ (reference sequence). The DNA of the CDR3 is TGTGCCAGCAGCCGACGGGGAGCGGGAGGGACTACTAGCACAGATACGCAGTATTTT. This encodes CASSRRGAGGTTSTDTQYF.

The chain combines TRBV6-5 with TRBJ2-1; TRBD1 matches 10 bases. The germline gives CDR1 MNHEY, CDR2 SVGAGI. Unmatched junction bases numbered 14, after V lost 0 bases and J lost 6 bases. This CDR3 has 19 residues. CDR3 sequence: CASSYSIISSDRGLNEQFF. CDR3 nucleotides: TGTGCCAGCAGTTACTCGATCATTTCCTCCGACAGGGGGCTCAATGAGCAGTTCTTC.

The rearrangement joins TRBV15 to TRBJ2-4; D gene uncertain. The J call may not be correct, given that the DNA end is closer to TRBJ2-7. The CDR3 covers 14 residues. Germline V lookup: CDR1 LNHNV, CDR2 YYDKDF (reference sequence). In nucleotides, the CDR3 is TGTGCCACCAGCAGAGTTATGGGTCCACACGAGCAGTACTTC. Amino acids: CATSRVMGPHEQYF.

The rearrangement joins TRBV27 to TRBJ1-2; D perhaps matches TRBD1 (6 bases). This CDR3 is built from 17 residues. Germline values: CDR1 MNHEY, CDR2 SMNVEV (reference sequence). V lost 5 bases and J lost 2, with 21 bases in between. The CDR3 coding sequence is TGTGCCAGCAGTCCGGTTCGACAGGCCCGCGCGAACTATGGCTACACCTTC. It codes for CASSPVRQARANYGYTF.

The chain carries TRBV20-1 and TRBJ1-1; D unresolved. Germline assignment: CDR1 DFQATT and CDR2 SNEGSKA (reference sequence). The CDR3 contains 13 residues. The germline V and J ends were trimmed by 4 bases and 1 base, with 10 bases remaining between them. CDR3 in DNA: TGCAGTGCTACTCTCCGGGAGAACACTGAAGCTTTCTTT. Its translation: CSATLRENTEAFF.

This chain links TRBV6-6 with TRBJ1-1, with D hard to call. The length of the CDR3 is 11 residues. Trimming pared 6 bases from V and 5 bases from J, leaving 7 bases between. Germline CDR1 is MNHNY and CDR2 is SVGAGI (reference sequence). The CDR3 reads CASRIGTEAFF. CDR3 coding DNA: TGTGCCAGCAGGATTGGGACTGAAGCTTTCTTT.

The chain uses TRBV6-1 and TRBJ2-3; 7 positions match TRBD1. The V gene's germline CDR1 is MNHNS and CDR2 SASEGT. The V and J ends lost 7 bases and 2 bases, in that order; junction bases with no gene match: 12. CDR3 length: 16 residues. CDR3 nucleotide sequence: TGTGCCAGCAACCCCCTTCTGACAGGGAACACAGATACGCAGTATTTT. Translated: CASNPLLTGNTDTQYF.

Here the CDR3 reads CASSFGSRGTEAFF. The CDR3 region has the DNA TGTGCCAGCAGCTTTGGATCCAGGGGGACTGAAGCTTTCTTT. V gene TRBV7-2 combines with J gene TRBJ1-1, with 7 bases fitting TRBD1. Germline V gene sequence: CDR1 SGHTA, CDR2 FQGNSA. The trim removed 3 bases at V and 5 bases at J, leaving 6 bases unmatched. The CDR3 extends over 14 amino acids.

The chain couples TRBV7-3 to TRBJ1-1, with a weak D call TRBD1 (5 bases). Germline values: CDR1 SGHTA, CDR2 FQGTGA. The ends were cut back, 6 bases at V and 4 bases at J, with 12 bases in the middle. This CDR3 region has 13 residues. The chain's CDR3 is CASSSGLRTEAFF. In nucleotides, the CDR3 is TGTGCCAGCAGTTCAGGGTTACGCACTGAAGCTTTCTTT.